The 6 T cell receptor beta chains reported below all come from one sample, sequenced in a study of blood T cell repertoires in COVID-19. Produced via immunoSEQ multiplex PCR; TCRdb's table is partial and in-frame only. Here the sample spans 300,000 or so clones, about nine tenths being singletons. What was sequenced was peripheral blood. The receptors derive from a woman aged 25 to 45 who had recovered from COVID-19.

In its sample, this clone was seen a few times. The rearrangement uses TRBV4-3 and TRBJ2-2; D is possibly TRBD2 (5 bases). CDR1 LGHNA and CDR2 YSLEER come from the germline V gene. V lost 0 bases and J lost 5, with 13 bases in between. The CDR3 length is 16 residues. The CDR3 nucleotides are TGCGCCAGCAGCCAAGACTGGGTACGGGAAACCGGGGAGCTGTTTTTT. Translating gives CASSQDWVRETGELFF.

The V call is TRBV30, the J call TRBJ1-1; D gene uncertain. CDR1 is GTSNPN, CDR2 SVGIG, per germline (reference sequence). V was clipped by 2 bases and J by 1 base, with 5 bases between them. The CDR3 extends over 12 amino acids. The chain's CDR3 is CAWSYPNTEAFF. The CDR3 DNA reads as TGTGCCTGGAGTTATCCGAACACTGAAGCTTTCTTT.

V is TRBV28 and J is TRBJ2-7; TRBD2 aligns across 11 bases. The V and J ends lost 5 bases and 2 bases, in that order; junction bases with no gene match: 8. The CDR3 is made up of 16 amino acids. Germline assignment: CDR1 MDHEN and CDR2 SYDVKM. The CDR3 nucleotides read TGTGCCAGCAGTGGCCATACTAGCGGGGGCACCTACGAGCAGTACTTC. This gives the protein CASSGHTSGGTYEQYF.

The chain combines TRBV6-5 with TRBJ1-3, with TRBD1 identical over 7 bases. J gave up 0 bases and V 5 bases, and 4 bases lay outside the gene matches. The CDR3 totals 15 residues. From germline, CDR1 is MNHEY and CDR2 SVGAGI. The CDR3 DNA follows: TGTGCCAGCAGTCTGACAGGGCTCTCTGGAAACACCATATATTTT. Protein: CASSLTGLSGNTIYF.

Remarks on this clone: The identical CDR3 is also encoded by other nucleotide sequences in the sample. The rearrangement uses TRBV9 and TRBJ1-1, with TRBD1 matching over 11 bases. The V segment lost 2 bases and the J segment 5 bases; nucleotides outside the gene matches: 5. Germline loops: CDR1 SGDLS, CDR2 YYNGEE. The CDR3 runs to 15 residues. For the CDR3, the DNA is TGTGCCAGCAGCGTCGAGGGACAGGGGGGGACTGAAGCTTTCTTT. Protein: CASSVEGQGGTEAFF. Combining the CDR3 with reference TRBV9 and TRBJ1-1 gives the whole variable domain DSGVTQTPKHLITATGQRVTLRCSPRSGDLSVYWYQQSLDQGLQFLIQYYNGEERAKGNILERFSAQQFPDLHSELNLSSLELGDSALYFCASSVEGQGGTEAFFGQGTRLTVV.

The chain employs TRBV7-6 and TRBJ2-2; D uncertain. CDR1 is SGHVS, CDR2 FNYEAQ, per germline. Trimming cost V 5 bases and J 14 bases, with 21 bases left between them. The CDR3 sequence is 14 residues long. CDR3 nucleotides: TGTGCCAGCAGCAAAACGTATATCGAAGCTCTTCTGTTTTTT. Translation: CASSKTYIEALLFF.